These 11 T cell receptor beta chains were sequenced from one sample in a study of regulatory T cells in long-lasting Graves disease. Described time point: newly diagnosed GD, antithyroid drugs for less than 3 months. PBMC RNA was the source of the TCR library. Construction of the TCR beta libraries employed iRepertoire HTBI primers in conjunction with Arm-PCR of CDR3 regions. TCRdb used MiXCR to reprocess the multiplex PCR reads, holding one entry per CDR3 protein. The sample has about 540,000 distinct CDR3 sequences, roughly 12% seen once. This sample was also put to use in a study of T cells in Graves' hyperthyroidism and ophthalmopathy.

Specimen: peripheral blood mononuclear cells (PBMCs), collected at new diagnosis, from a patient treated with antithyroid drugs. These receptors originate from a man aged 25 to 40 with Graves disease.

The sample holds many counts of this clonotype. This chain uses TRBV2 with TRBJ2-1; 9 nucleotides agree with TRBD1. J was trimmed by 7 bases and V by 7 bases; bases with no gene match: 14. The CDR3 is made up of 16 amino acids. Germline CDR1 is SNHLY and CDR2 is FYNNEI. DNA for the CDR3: TGTGCCAGCAACTTAATTTTTACCGGGACAGGGAATGAGCAGTTCTTC. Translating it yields CASNLIFTGTGNEQFF.

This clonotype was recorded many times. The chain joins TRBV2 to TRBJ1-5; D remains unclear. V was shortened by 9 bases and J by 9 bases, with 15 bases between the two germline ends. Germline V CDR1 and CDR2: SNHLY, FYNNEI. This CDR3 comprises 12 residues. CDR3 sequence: CARREPAGPQHF. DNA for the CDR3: TGTGCCAGGCGTGAACCGGCCGGGCCCCAGCATTTT.

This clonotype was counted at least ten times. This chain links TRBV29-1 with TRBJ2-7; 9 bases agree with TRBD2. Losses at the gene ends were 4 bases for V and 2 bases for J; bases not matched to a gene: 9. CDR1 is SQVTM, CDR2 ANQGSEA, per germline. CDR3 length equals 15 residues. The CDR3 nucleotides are TGCAGCGTTGTGCTTCTAGCGGGACGTACCTACGAGCAGTACTTC. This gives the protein CSVVLLAGRTYEQYF.

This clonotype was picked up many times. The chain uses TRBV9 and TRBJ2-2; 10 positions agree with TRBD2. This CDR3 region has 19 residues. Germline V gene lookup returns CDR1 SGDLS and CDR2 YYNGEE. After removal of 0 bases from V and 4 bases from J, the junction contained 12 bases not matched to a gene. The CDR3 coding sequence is TGTGCCAGCAGCGTAGCGGCGGCTAGCGGGAGCAGTGGCACCGGGGAGCTGTTTTTT. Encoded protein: CASSVAAASGSSGTGELFF.

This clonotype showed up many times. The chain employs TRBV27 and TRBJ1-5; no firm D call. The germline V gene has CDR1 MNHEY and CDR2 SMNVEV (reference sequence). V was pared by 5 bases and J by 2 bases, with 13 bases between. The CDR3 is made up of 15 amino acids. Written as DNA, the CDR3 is TGTGCCAGCAGTCCCGATCCGAAGGGCAATCAGCCCCAGCATTTT. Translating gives CASSPDPKGNQPQHF.

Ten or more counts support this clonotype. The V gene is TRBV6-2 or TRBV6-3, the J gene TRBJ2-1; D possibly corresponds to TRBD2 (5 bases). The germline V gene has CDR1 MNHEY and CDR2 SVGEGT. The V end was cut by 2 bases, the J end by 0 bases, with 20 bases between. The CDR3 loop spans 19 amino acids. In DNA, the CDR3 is TGTGCCAGCAGTTACGGGGTGTTGAGGGTCAGGAACTCCTACAATGAGCAGTTCTTC. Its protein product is CASSYGVLRVRNSYNEQFF.

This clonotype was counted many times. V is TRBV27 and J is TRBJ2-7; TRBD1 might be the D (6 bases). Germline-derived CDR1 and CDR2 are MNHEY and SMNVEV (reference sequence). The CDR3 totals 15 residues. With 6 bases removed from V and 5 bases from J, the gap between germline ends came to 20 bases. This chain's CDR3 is CASSVLYRDLDEQYF. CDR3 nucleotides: TGTGCCAGCAGCGTTCTATACAGGGACCTCGACGAGCAGTACTTC.

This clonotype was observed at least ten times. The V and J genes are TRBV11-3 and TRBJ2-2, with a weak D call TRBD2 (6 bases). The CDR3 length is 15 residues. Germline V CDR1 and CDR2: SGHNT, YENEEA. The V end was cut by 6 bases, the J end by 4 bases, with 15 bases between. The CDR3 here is CASSSSASGTGELFF. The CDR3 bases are TGTGCCAGCAGTTCTAGCGCCTCAGGCACCGGGGAGCTGTTTTTT.

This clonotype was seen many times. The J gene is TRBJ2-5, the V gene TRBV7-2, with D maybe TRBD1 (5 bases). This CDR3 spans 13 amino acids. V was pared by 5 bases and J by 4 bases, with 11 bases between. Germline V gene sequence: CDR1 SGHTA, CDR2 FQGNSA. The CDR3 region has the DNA TGTGCCAGCAGCAAACAGGCGCGAGAGACCCAGTACTTC. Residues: CASSKQARETQYF.

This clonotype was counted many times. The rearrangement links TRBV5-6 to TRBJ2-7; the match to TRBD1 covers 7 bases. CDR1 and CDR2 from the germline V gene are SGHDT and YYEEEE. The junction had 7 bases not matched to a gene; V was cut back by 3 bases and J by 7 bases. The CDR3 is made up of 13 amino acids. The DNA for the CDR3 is TGTGCCAGCAGCTCGGGACAGACGGGGGAGCAGTACTTC. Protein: CASSSGQTGEQYF. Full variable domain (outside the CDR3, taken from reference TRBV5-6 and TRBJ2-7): DAGVTQSPTHLIKTRGQQVTLRCSPKSGHDTVSWYQQALGQGPQFIFQYYEEEERQRGNFPDRFSGHQFPNYSSELNVNALLLGDSALYLCASSSGQTGEQYFGPGTRLTVT.

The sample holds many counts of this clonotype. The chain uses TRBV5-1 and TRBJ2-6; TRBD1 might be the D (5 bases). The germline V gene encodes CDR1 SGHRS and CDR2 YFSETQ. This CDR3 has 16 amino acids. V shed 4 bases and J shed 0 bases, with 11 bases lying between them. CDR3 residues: CASSTGFLSGANVLTF. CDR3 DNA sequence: TGCGCCAGCAGCACAGGATTTCTCTCTGGGGCCAACGTCCTGACTTTC.